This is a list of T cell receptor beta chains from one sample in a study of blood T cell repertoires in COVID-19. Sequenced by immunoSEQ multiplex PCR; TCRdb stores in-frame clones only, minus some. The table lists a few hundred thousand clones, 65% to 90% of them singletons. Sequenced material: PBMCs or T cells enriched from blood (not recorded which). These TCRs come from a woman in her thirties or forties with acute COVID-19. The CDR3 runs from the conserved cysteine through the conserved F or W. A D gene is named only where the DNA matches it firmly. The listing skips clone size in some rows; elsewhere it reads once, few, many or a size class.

CASSQDFQRETYTQYF	TGCGCCAGCAGCCAAGACTTCCAGCGGGAGACATATACGCAGTATTTT	TRBD2	NA	TRBV4-3	TRBJ2-3
CASSLRQGVNMNTEAFF	TGTGCCAGCAGCCTGCGTCAGGGGGTGAACATGAACACTGAAGCTTTCTTT	NA	NA	TRBV21-1	TRBJ1-1
CASSWTSGLTDTQYF	TGTGCCAGCAGTTGGACTAGCGGACTCACAGATACGCAGTATTTT	TRBD2	NA	TRBV6-5	TRBJ2-3
CASSDRDTSNQPQHF	TGTGCCAGTAGCGACCGGGACACTAGCAATCAGCCCCAGCATTTT	NA	NA	TRBV19	TRBJ1-5
CASSLRGRGSTDTQYF	TGTGCCAGCAGCCTTAGGGGTCGGGGGAGCACAGATACGCAGTATTTT	NA	NA	TRBV9	TRBJ2-3
CASASAGEGYNEQFF	TGTGCCAGCGCGTCTGCGGGAGAGGGCTACAATGAGCAGTTCTTC	TRBD2	NA	TRBV28	TRBJ2-1
CASSPWDRSDNEQFF	TGTGCCAGCAGCCCTTGGGACAGGTCTGACAATGAGCAGTTCTTC	TRBD1	NA	TRBV3-1/TRBV3-2	TRBJ2-1
CASSRTGGGSNQPQHF	TGTGCCAGCTCACGGACAGGGGGTGGTAGCAATCAGCCCCAGCATTTT	TRBD1	NA	TRBV18	TRBJ1-5
CAIHQVGGQFF	TGTGCCATCCACCAAGTGGGGGGGCAGTTCTTC	NA	once	TRBV27	TRBJ2-1
CASSPGQGAGGELFF	TGTGCCAGCTCACCCGGACAGGGAGCCGGCGGGGAGCTGTTTTTT	TRBD1	NA	TRBV18	TRBJ2-2
CASSLGDSGEQYF	TGCGCCAGCAGCTTGGGTGACTCCGGGGAGCAGTACTTC	NA	NA	TRBV5-1	TRBJ2-7
CASSLGLAGGVYEQFF	TGTGCCAGCAGCTTAGGACTAGCGGGAGGCGTCTATGAGCAGTTCTTC	TRBD2	NA	TRBV11-3	TRBJ2-1
CAWDLAGGTDTQYF	TGTGCCTGGGACCTAGCGGGGGGCACAGATACGCAGTATTTT	TRBD2	NA	TRBV30	TRBJ2-3
CASSYSRTGVNEQYF	TGTGCCAGCAGTTACTCGAGGACAGGGGTCAACGAGCAGTACTTC	TRBD1	NA	TRBV6-5	TRBJ2-7
CASRGTSGRARETQYF	TGTGCCAGCAGGGGGACTAGCGGGAGGGCCCGGGAGACCCAGTACTTC	TRBD2	NA	TRBV6-4	TRBJ2-5
CATSDVALQGRETQYF	TGTGCCACCAGTGACGTGGCACTACAGGGGAGAGAGACCCAGTACTTC	TRBD1	NA	TRBV24-1	TRBJ2-5